The source of this TCR beta chain is a study of cytomegalovirus exposure and HLA in healthy donors. Germline V gene data show CDR1 as SGHKS and CDR2 as YYEKEE (reference sequence). V gave up 6 bases and J gave up 2 bases, with 12 bases separating them. This CDR3 comprises 13 residues. The PCR made use of 60 Vbeta and 13 Jbeta primers. As handled by the study authors: It was a later analysis that counted 75 million to 90 million unique TCR beta chains, of which roughly 11 million were shared. The assay was immunoSEQ multiplex PCR, and TCRdb's table has in-frame clones only and misses some. The DNA was the basis for D and trimming; V, J and clone size are from that table. The data hold about 200,000 clones, with around 84% observed a single time.

This receptor was identified in a man aged 40-49 years in good health and CMV-seropositive. V gene TRBV5-5 combines with J gene TRBJ2-7, with a weak D call TRBD2 (6 bases). The material sequenced was PBMCs. The CDR3 region has the DNA TGTGCCAGCACCCTCGGAGGGGCCTACGAGCAGTACTTC. It encodes CASTLGGAYEQYF.